The clone carrying this TCR beta chain was counted many times. Its antigen is undetermined. The authors obtained over 160 million TCR-beta sequences from 15-18 subjects per sequencing run. TCRdb processed the 5' RACE reads anew with MiXCR; each CDR3 protein has one entry. The table includes 65,000 to 85,000 distinct CDR3 sequences, 5.8% detected once. These data are taken from a study of neurological immune-mediated disorders. Per germline, CDR1 MGHRA and CDR2 YSYEKL. This CDR3 contains 16 residues. Trimming took off 8 bases at V and 0 bases at J, with 19 bases between the two ends. Findings and caveats of the study: HTLV-1-associated myelopathy showed the most TCR clonal expansion; multiple sclerosis the least, below healthy controls.

Documented time point: longitudinal time-point 2. The TCR comes from an older woman with multiple sclerosis. The V gene is TRBV4-1, the J gene TRBJ1-1, with D possibly being TRBD1 (6 bases). Sequenced sample: PBMCs. The CDR3 nucleotides are TGCGCCAGCCACAATACAGGGAATTTAATGAACACTGAAGCTTTCTTT. It specifies CASHNTGNLMNTEAFF.